The clone carrying this T cell receptor (beta chain) was observed once. V lost 0 bases to trimming and J lost 8 bases, with 8 bases between them. CDR3 size: 13 residues. CDR1 SGHNT and CDR2 YYREEE come from the germline V gene (reference sequence). This sample was taken from a study of PD-L1 blockade in urothelial cancer. Study information: The number of prior chemotherapy regimens per patient was 0 to 3. Researchers looked at the blood 3 weeks (second dose) and 6 weeks after treatment began. Median T cell yield per blood sample was about 150,000 cells.

The time point denotes: pretreatment peripheral blood. Each patient presented with locally advanced or metastatic urothelial carcinoma. Produced via immunoSEQ multiplex PCR; TCRdb's table is partial and in-frame only. The sample contains some 43,000 clones, more than 70% of which appear only once. The sample was PBMCs, taken around atezolizumab (anti-PD-L1) treatment. V gene TRBV5-4 combines with J gene TRBJ1-4; D is possibly TRBD1 (6 bases). The TCR originated in a man aged 60 to 75 with urothelial cancer. CDR3 protein: CASSLAGTEKLFF. In nucleotides, the CDR3 is TGTGCCAGCAGCTTGGCGGGGACAGAAAAACTGTTTTTT. Full variable domain (rest looked up from reference TRBV5-4 and TRBJ1-4): ETGVTQSPTHLIKTRGQQVTLRCSSQSGHNTVSWYQQALGQGPQFIFQYYREEENGRGNFPPRFSGLQFPNYSSELNVNALELDDSALYLCASSLAGTEKLFFGSGTQLSVL.